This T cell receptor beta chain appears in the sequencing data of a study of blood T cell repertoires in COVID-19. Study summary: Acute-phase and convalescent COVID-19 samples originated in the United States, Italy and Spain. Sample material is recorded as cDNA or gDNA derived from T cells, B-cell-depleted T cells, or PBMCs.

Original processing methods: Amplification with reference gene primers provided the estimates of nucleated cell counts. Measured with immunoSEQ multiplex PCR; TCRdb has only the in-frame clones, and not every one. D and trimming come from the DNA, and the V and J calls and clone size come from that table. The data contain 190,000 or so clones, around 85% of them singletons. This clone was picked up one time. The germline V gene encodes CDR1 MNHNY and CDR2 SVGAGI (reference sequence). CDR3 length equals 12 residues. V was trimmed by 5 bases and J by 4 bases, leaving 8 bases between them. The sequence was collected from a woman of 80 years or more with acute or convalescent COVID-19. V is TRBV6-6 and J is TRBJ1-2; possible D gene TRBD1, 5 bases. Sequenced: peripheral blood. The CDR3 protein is CASSDDSYGYTF. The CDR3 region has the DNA TGTGCCAGCAGTGACGACAGCTATGGCTACACCTTC.